This entry features one T cell receptor (beta chain) sequence. Its target is not known. The data belong to a study of OX40 agonist ivuxolimab in advanced cancers. Study context: Ivuxolimab, which patients received intravenously every 2 weeks, was dosed at 0.01 to 10 mg/kg.

This table comes from immunoSEQ multiplex PCR, and its TCRdb copy is limited to in-frame clones, with some not included. The sample contains 100,000 to 150,000 clones, 90% of which appear only once. Findings of the study overall: Blood T cells, both CD4+ and CD8+, expanded clonally by week 6 at 0.1 to 3.0 mg/kg.

The receptor was isolated from an adult with an advanced solid tumor such as melanoma, head and neck, liver or kidney cancer. Sequenced here: CD4+ or CD8+ T cells sorted from blood, sampled in a trial of the OX40 agonist ivuxolimab.

CDR3 in DNA: TGTGCCAGTAGTATTTTAGGGGGAAGCAATAGGAATGAGCAGTTCTTC. Its protein product is CASSILGGSNRNEQFF. The rearrangement joins TRBV19 to TRBJ2-1; a weak D match, TRBD1 (6 bases). This CDR3 is 16 amino acids long. Trimming cost V 3 bases and J 7 bases, with 19 bases left between them. CDR1 is LNHDA and CDR2 is SQIVND in the germline V gene (reference sequence).